Given below is one T cell receptor (beta chain) in context. The antigen remains unidentified. TCRdb processed the RT-PCR reads anew with MiXCR; each CDR3 protein has one entry. Of fewer than 600,000 distinct CDR3 sequences in the sample, approximately 7.8% were seen once. Germline V gene lookup returns CDR1 ENHRY and CDR2 SYGVKD. The junction had 13 bases not matched to a gene; V was cut back by 10 bases and J by 2 bases. This CDR3 spans 18 amino acids. This specimen belongs to a study of response to subunit inactivated influenza vaccine. Broader study findings: Authors suggested that a seasonal influenza vaccination recruits few new T cells each time.

The V call is TRBV10-3, the J call TRBJ2-6; 11 nucleotides agree with TRBD1. The clonotype comes from a man between 50 and 69 years old who received an inactivated influenza vaccine. The sample consisted of PBMCs from blood, taken roughly 24 months after vaccination. CDR3 nucleotides: TGTGCCACCCCAGGGGATCGGACAGGGGGCGCTGGGGCCAACGTCCTGACTTTC. Translated, it gives CATPGDRTGGAGANVLTF.